This T cell receptor (beta chain) was obtained from a study of neurological immune-mediated disorders. One entry per CDR3 protein results from TCRdb running MiXCR on the 5' RACE reads. In the table there are some 42,000 distinct CDR3 sequences, around a tenth of which are singletons. The cells used in sorted libraries, CD4+ or CD8+ T cells, numbered some 1 million. V dropped 2 bases and J dropped 4; count of bases not matched to a gene: 9. The CDR3 length is 17 residues. Germline CDR1 and CDR2: SGHTA and FQGNSA. This clonotype was found many times. This TCR came from a young woman with HTLV-1-associated myelopathy (HAM/TSP). The chain employs TRBV7-2 and TRBJ1-3; 9 bases line up with TRBD1. The specimen was CD4+ T cells from blood. This chain's CDR3 is CASSLTHGTGRGNTIYF. In nucleotides, the CDR3 is TGTGCCAGCAGCTTAACCCACGGGACAGGGAGAGGAAACACCATATATTTT.